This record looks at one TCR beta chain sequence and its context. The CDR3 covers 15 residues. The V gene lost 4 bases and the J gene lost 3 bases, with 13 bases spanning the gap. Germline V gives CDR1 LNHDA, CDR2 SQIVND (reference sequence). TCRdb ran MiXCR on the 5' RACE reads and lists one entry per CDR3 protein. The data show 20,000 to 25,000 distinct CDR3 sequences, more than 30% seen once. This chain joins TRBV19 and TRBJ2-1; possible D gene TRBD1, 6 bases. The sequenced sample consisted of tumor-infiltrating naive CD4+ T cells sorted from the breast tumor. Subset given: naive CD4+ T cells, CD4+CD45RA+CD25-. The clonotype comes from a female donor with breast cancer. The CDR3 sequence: CASSTQPTGYNEQFF. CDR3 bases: TGTGCCAGTAGTACCCAACCGACAGGCTACAATGAGCAGTTCTTC.